This passage covers 25 T cell receptor beta chains from one sample sequenced in a study of T cells in Graves' hyperthyroidism and ophthalmopathy. TCR beta CDR3 regions were amplified from RNA transcripts. When the TCR CDR3 underwent first-round RT-PCR, the HTBI primer set was used. TCRdb re-called the multiplex PCR reads with MiXCR, one entry per CDR3 protein. The table shows fewer than 500,000 distinct CDR3 sequences, with roughly 14% occurring only once. Source material: blood. These receptors all stem from a man under 40 with Graves' hyperthyroidism that later progressed to Graves' ophthalmopathy.

In this sample, this clonotype turned up a few times. The genes are TRBV5-1 and TRBJ1-6; no clear D. Germline CDR1 is SGHRS and CDR2 is YFSETQ. The CDR3 length is 15 residues. The V gene lost 1 base and the J gene lost 7 bases, with 12 bases spanning the gap. The CDR3 region has the DNA TGCGCCAGCAGCTTGAACAATAGGGTAAATTCACCCCTCCACTTT. Translated, it gives CASSLNNRVNSPLHF. The full variable domain, in which reference TRBV5-1 and TRBJ1-6 provide the parts outside the CDR3, is KAGVTQTPRYLIKTRGQQVTLSCSPISGHRSVSWYQQTPGQGLQFLFEYFSETQRNKGNFPGRFSGRQFSNSRSEMNVSTLELGDSALYLCASSLNNRVNSPLHFGNGTRLTVT.

This clonotype showed up many times. The chain is built from TRBV28 and TRBJ2-3; 8 bases are shared with TRBD2. The V and J ends lost 5 bases and 1 base, in that order; junction bases with no gene match: 5. The germline gives CDR1 MDHEN, CDR2 SYDVKM. The CDR3 loop spans 15 amino acids. CDR3 sequence: CASSPPAGGTDTQYF. CDR3 nucleotides: TGTGCCAGCAGTCCCCCAGCGGGGGGCACAGATACGCAGTATTTT. The full variable domain, with the rest looked up from reference TRBV28 and TRBJ2-3, is DVKVTQSSRYLVKRTGEKVFLECVQDMDHENMFWYRQDPGLGLRLIYFSYDVKMKEKGDIPEGYSVSREKKERFSLILESASTNQTSMYLCASSPPAGGTDTQYFGPGTRLTVL.

The chain carries TRBV6-2 or TRBV6-3 and TRBJ2-3; 7 bases are shared with TRBD2. The germline V gene encodes CDR1 MNHEY and CDR2 SVGEGT. There are 14 residues in the CDR3. V trimming: 11 bases; J trimming: 0 bases; junction bases outside the gene matches: 8. CDR3 coding DNA: TGTGCCGCCGACCGGGACTACAGCACAGATACGCAGTATTTT. Its protein product is CAADRDYSTDTQYF.

The chain has TRBV6-1 and TRBJ2-7, with TRBD2 as a possible D gene (5 bases). V shed 6 bases and J shed 0 bases, with 15 bases lying between them. Germline assignment: CDR1 MNHNS and CDR2 SASEGT. The CDR3 loop spans 15 amino acids. CDR3 sequence: CASRPRTGSSYEQYF. The CDR3 DNA reads TGTGCCAGCAGACCCAGGACGGGGAGCTCCTACGAGCAGTACTTC.

This clonotype was recorded at least ten times. The V and J genes are TRBV28 and TRBJ2-7, with D unresolved. CDR3 length: 13 amino acids. Germline V gene sequence: CDR1 MDHEN, CDR2 SYDVKM. V dropped 3 bases and J dropped 3 bases, with 9 bases sitting between them. For the CDR3, the DNA is TGTGCCAGCAGTTTCGCTATGGGCTACGAGCAGTACTTC. Translation: CASSFAMGYEQYF.

This clonotype was counted only a few times. This chain uses TRBV10-3 with TRBJ1-1; D unclear. The germline V gene has CDR1 ENHRY and CDR2 SYGVKD. The CDR3 runs 14 residues. Between the trimmed V and J ends, which lost 4 bases and 1 base, there was a span of 10 bases. The CDR3 nucleotides are TGTGCCATCAGTGGGAACAGTGGGAACACTGAAGCTTTCTTT. Translated: CAISGNSGNTEAFF.

The V and J genes are TRBV5-6 and TRBJ1-6; a possible D gene is TRBD1 (6 bases). Trimming took off 6 bases at V and 9 bases at J, with 13 bases between the two ends. The CDR3 length is 13 residues. Germline-derived CDR1 and CDR2 are SGHDT and YYEEEE. The DNA of the CDR3 is TGTGCCAGCAACAGGGAAGAGAGTTCACCCCTCCACTTT. Its protein is CASNREESSPLHF.

This clonotype was seen only a few times. The J gene is TRBJ2-1, the V gene TRBV7-9; tentative D call: TRBD2 (6 bases). CDR1 is SEHNR and CDR2 is FQNEAQ in the germline V gene (reference sequence). V was shortened by 5 bases and J by 3 bases, with 14 bases between the two germline ends. The CDR3 loop spans 15 amino acids. The CDR3: CASSPGTFFYNEQFF. The CDR3 DNA is TGTGCCAGCAGCCCCGGGACTTTCTTCTACAATGAGCAGTTCTTC.

This clonotype has ten or more counts. The chain has TRBV30 and TRBJ2-2, with D possibly matching TRBD1 (5 bases). The CDR3 runs 15 residues. V was cut by 0 bases and J by 3 bases, with 11 bases left in between. The germline V gene encodes CDR1 GTSNPN and CDR2 SVGIG (reference sequence). CDR3: CAWSVPDTDTGELFF. CDR3 in DNA: TGTGCCTGGAGTGTACCGGACACCGACACCGGGGAGCTGTTTTTT.

This clonotype was detected ten times or more. This rearrangement joins TRBV7-8 to TRBJ2-1; TRBD1 is a possible D gene (5 bases). This CDR3 comprises 12 residues. V lost 5 bases and J 13 bases, leaving 15 bases between the germline ends. Germline CDR1 and CDR2: SGHVS and FQNEAQ. CDR3 sequence reads: CASSQGVEPQFF. For the CDR3, the DNA is TGTGCCAGCAGCCAAGGGGTAGAGCCACAGTTCTTC.

This clonotype was seen ten or more times. V is TRBV6-1 and J is TRBJ2-7; D gene unclear. V gave up 6 bases and J gave up 1 base, with 10 bases separating them. This CDR3 is 13 amino acids long. Germline-derived CDR1 and CDR2 are MNHNS and SASEGT. CDR3 sequence reads: CASSIRGSYEQYF. CDR3 coding DNA: TGTGCCAGCAGCATCCGCGGTTCCTACGAGCAGTACTTC.

This clonotype occurred many times. The J gene is TRBJ2-1, the V gene TRBV12-3 or TRBV12-4, with 7 bases matching TRBD1. This CDR3 has 12 residues. With 5 bases clipped from V and 9 bases from J, the junction kept 4 bases outside the gene matches. CDR3 sequence: CASSPQGVEQFF. The CDR3 nucleotides are TGTGCCAGCAGTCCCCAGGGGGTTGAGCAGTTCTTC.

V is TRBV30 and J is TRBJ1-6; D is undetermined. CDR1 is GTSNPN and CDR2 is SVGIG in the germline V gene (reference sequence). The V end was cut by 0 bases, the J end by 7 bases, with 10 bases between. The CDR3 is 14 residues long. This chain's CDR3 is CAWSVTQANSPLHF. CDR3 bases: TGTGCCTGGAGTGTCACCCAGGCGAATTCACCCCTCCACTTT.

This clonotype was counted many times. The rearrangement joins TRBV6-1 to TRBJ2-5; a possible D gene is TRBD2 (7 bases). This CDR3 region has 19 residues. V shed 4 bases and J shed 4 bases, with 28 bases lying between them. CDR1 MNHNS and CDR2 SASEGT come from the germline V gene. CDR3 region: CASSVHAWGVGGRVETQYF. The DNA of the CDR3 is TGTGCCAGCAGTGTCCACGCCTGGGGAGTCGGGGGGCGCGTAGAGACCCAGTACTTC.

This clonotype was recorded many times. The V call is TRBV12-3 or TRBV12-4, the J call TRBJ2-5; TRBD1 or TRBD2 may be the D gene (6 bases each). Trimming removed 3 bases at V and 3 bases at J, with 14 bases between. The CDR3 contains 15 residues. This chain's CDR3 is CASSFPGAGKETQYF. CDR3 bases: TGTGCCAGCAGTTTCCCAGGGGCGGGAAAAGAGACCCAGTACTTC.

This clonotype was counted between two and nine times. The rearrangement links TRBV7-3 to TRBJ2-5; 8 bases line up with TRBD2. Trimming at V came to 5 bases and at J to 5 bases, leaving 10 bases not matched to a gene. The CDR3 extends over 15 amino acids. Germline CDR1 reads SGHTA; CDR2 reads FQGTGA. CDR3 region: CASSASGTSFETQYF. Here the CDR3 DNA reads TGTGCCAGCAGCGCCTCCGGGACTAGTTTTGAGACCCAGTACTTC.

This chain joins TRBV28 and TRBJ2-7, with a possible D match to TRBD1 (5 bases). The germline V gene has CDR1 MDHEN and CDR2 SYDVKM. CDR3 length equals 14 residues. V was clipped by 5 bases and J by 0 bases, with 11 bases between them. For the CDR3, the DNA is TGTGCCAGCAGTCTAACAGGAAACTCCTACGAGCAGTACTTC. Translation: CASSLTGNSYEQYF.

This clonotype was recorded at least ten times. The chain is built from TRBV11-2 and TRBJ2-7, with D perhaps matching TRBD1 or TRBD2 (5 bases each). The V end lost 1 base, the J end lost 11 bases, and 15 bases lay between the germline ends. Germline V gene lookup returns CDR1 SGHAT and CDR2 FQNNGV. The CDR3 runs 13 residues. CDR3 sequence (DNA): TGTGCCAGCAGCTTAGGACCAGGCCGGGACGAGTACTTC. Its protein product is CASSLGPGRDEYF.

The table lists this clonotype with a count of one. Because the CDR3 is missing its conserved closing phenylalanine or tryptophan, this is likely a read error. The rearrangement links TRBV5-5 to TRBJ2-7; no definite D call. The length of the CDR3 is 13 residues. Germline assignment: CDR1 SGHKS and CDR2 YYEKEE (reference sequence). V was shortened by 4 bases and J by 1 base, with 9 bases between the two germline ends. The CDR3 reads CASSRGSSYEQYS. The CDR3 coding sequence is TGTGCCAGCAGCCGTGGGTCTTCCTACGAGCAGTACTCC.

This clonotype was detected many times. The rearrangement joins TRBV12-3 or TRBV12-4 to TRBJ1-5, with D tentatively TRBD1 (5 bases). V lost 0 bases, J lost 2 bases, and 8 bases lay in between. This CDR3 contains 15 residues. CDR3 DNA sequence: TGTGCCAGCAGTTTAGCAGGGGCGGGCAATCAGCCCCAGCATTTT. It translates to CASSLAGAGNQPQHF.

The sample holds many counts of this clonotype. The chain employs TRBV6-5 and TRBJ1-2, with a possible D match to TRBD1 (5 bases). CDR1 and CDR2 (germline): MNHEY, SVGAGI. The CDR3 spans 16 residues. V was clipped by 2 bases and J by 5 bases, with 18 bases between them. The CDR3 DNA sequence: TGTGCCAGCAGTTACCGGCAGGGATCCGTTGGGTATGGCTACACCTTC. It codes for CASSYRQGSVGYGYTF.

This clonotype was counted only a few times. V gene TRBV30 combines with J gene TRBJ1-2, with D maybe TRBD1 (5 bases). This CDR3 spans 14 amino acids. Trimming removed 0 bases at V and 8 bases at J, with 16 bases between. CDR1 and CDR2 (germline): GTSNPN, SVGIG (reference sequence). CDR3 sequence: CAWSVRRRGDGYTF. The CDR3 DNA sequence: TGTGCCTGGAGTGTACGTAGGCGGGGCGACGGCTACACCTTC.

This clonotype was detected a few times. V is TRBV12-5 and J is TRBJ2-1, with D perhaps TRBD2 (6 bases). Germline V lookup: CDR1 LGHNT, CDR2 FRNRAP. Trimming cost V 4 bases and J 10 bases, with 11 bases left between them. CDR3 length: 12 residues. DNA for the CDR3: TGTGCTAGTGGTTGGGGGGTGGGCGAGCAGTTCTTC. Translated, it gives CASGWGVGEQFF.

This clonotype turned up a few times. The J gene is TRBJ1-1, the V gene TRBV7-9; no clear D gene. Looked up from germline, CDR1 is SEHNR and CDR2 is FQNEAQ (reference sequence). The CDR3 covers 13 residues. V dropped 5 bases and J dropped 4 bases, with 11 bases sitting between them. CDR3 loop: CASSPISPTEAFF. The DNA of the CDR3 is TGTGCCAGCAGCCCCATCTCCCCCACTGAAGCTTTCTTT. The whole variable domain, filled in from reference TRBV7-9 and TRBJ1-1, reads DTGVSQNPRHKITKRGQNVTFRCDPISEHNRLYWYRQTLGQGPEFLTYFQNEAQLEKSRLLSDRFSAERPKGSFSTLEIQRTEQGDSAMYLCASSPISPTEAFFGQGTRLTVV.

There are a few counts of this clonotype. The chain recombines TRBV11-3 with TRBJ2-2; TRBD1 is a possible D gene (6 bases). The length of the CDR3 is 16 residues. Trimming removed 2 bases from V and 3 bases from J, with 13 bases in between. Germline CDR1 and CDR2: SGHNT and YENEEA. CDR3 in DNA: TGTGCCAGCAGCTTAACGTCGACAGGCTACACCGGGGAGCTGTTTTTT. It yields the protein CASSLTSTGYTGELFF.